This T cell receptor beta chain stems from a study of radiation and T cells in renal cell carcinoma. Indicated time point: blood 2 weeks post-SBRT. The treatment was: 15 Gy SBRT to primary tumor, nephrectomy 4 weeks later. The method was immunoSEQ multiplex PCR; TCRdb's version includes in-frame clones alone and lacks a portion of them. The sample carries roughly 120,000 clones, roughly four fifths recorded once. Concerning this clone: Its matching antigen is unknown.

Overall study results and limits: No pretreatment tumor biopsies were available for baseline clonotypes.

The sequencing here drew on blood, taken from a patient whose treatment included radiotherapy and nephrectomy. This TCR came from a woman aged 60-70 years with renal cell carcinoma.

The CDR3 sequence is CASSFGRGGGYTF. DNA of the CDR3: TGTGCCAGCAGCTTTGGCAGGGGGGGTGGCTACACCTTC. The gene calls are TRBV5-4 and TRBJ1-2; 7 positions agree with TRBD1. In germline, CDR1 is SGHNT, CDR2 YYREEE (reference sequence). Losses at the gene ends were 2 bases for V and 7 bases for J; bases not matched to a gene: 5. The CDR3 has 13 amino acids.